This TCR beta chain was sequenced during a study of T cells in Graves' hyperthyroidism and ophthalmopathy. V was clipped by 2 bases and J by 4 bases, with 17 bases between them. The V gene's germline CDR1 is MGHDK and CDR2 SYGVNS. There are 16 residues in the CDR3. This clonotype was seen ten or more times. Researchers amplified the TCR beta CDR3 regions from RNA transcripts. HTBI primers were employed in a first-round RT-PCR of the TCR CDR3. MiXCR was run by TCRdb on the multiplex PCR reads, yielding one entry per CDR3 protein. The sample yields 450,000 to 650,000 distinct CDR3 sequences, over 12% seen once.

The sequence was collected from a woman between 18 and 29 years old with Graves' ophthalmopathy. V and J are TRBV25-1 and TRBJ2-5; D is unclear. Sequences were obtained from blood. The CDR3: CASSEGERTRGETQYF. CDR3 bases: TGTGCCAGCAGTGAAGGAGAAAGGACGAGAGGAGAGACCCAGTACTTC.